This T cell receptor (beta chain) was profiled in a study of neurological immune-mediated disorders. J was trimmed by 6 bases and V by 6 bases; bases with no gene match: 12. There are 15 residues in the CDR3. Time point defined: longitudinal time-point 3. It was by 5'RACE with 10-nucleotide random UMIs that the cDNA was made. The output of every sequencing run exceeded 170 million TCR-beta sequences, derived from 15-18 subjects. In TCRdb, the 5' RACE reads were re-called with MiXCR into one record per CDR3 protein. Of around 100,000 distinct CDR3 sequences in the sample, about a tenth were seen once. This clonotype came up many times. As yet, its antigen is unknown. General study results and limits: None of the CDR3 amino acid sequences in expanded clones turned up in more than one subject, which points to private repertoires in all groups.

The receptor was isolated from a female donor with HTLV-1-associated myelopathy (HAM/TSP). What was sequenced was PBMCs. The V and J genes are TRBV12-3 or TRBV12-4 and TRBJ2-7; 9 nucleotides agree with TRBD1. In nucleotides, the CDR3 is TGTGCCAGCAGGAACACCGGGACAGGGAAAGGCGAGCAGTACTTC. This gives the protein CASRNTGTGKGEQYF.